The table lists the clone carrying this T cell receptor (beta chain) with many counts. What it binds is unknown. Indicated time point: newly diagnosed GD, antithyroid drugs for less than 3 months. The authors made the TCR library using RNA they extracted from PBMCs. Sequencing libraries for TCR beta were prepared with iRepertoire HTBI primers and Arm-PCR of CDR3 regions. TCRdb independently ran MiXCR on the multiplex PCR reads; one entry per CDR3 protein. This table has 300,000 to 400,000 distinct CDR3 sequences, around 15% appearing once. The data were taken from a study of regulatory T cells in long-lasting Graves disease. Study background: Those Graves' patients who were newly diagnosed had been on antithyroid drugs under 3 months.

The CDR3 is made up of 15 amino acids. Per germline, CDR1 SGHTA and CDR2 FQGNSA. V lost 5 bases to trimming and J lost 4 bases, with 16 bases between them. The study's findings and limits: Small sample size may have lowered accuracy. Persistent Graves' patients showed less TCR diversity than newly diagnosed ones. The study found persistent patients shared more public clonotypes (roughly 2,600) than new patients (just over 950).

This TCR came from a female donor with Graves disease. The material was peripheral blood mononuclear cells (PBMCs), obtained at new diagnosis, from a patient treated with antithyroid drugs. The chain recombines TRBV7-2 with TRBJ2-3; tentatively, D is TRBD2 (6 bases). Here the CDR3 DNA reads TGTGCCAGCAGCGTTAGCGGAGGAAGCCCAGATACGCAGTATTTT. Protein sequence: CASSVSGGSPDTQYF.